Presented here are 31 T cell receptor beta chains from one specimen sequenced in a study of T cells in Graves' hyperthyroidism and ophthalmopathy. Regions amplified from RNA transcripts were the TCR beta CDR3 regions. The HTBI primer set was used in a first-round RT-PCR of the TCR CDR3. TCRdb re-derived calls from the multiplex PCR reads in MiXCR, one entry per CDR3 protein. Here the sample spans hundreds of thousands of distinct CDR3 sequences, about 15% being singletons. Sequencing was carried out using blood. The receptors derive from a woman under 40 with Graves' hyperthyroidism that later progressed to Graves' ophthalmopathy.

This chain joins TRBV5-6 and TRBJ1-2; 7 bases are a match to TRBD1. V dropped 4 bases and J dropped 6; count of bases not matched to a gene: 18. The CDR3 sequence is 17 residues long. Per the germline V gene, CDR1 is SGHDT and CDR2 is YYEEEE. The CDR3: CASSDVRRGKSGDGYTF. The DNA of the CDR3 is TGTGCCAGCAGCGACGTTCGCAGGGGGAAAAGTGGAGATGGCTACACCTTC.

The chain uses TRBV12-3 or TRBV12-4 and TRBJ2-1, with TRBD1 as a possible D gene (6 bases). V lost 5 bases, J lost 0 bases, and 14 bases lay in between. The CDR3 sequence is 16 residues long. Written as DNA, the CDR3 is TGTGCCAGCAGTCGGGACACCTATAGCTCCTACAATGAGCAGTTCTTC. Translated, it gives CASSRDTYSSYNEQFF.

A few counts support this clonotype. V and J are TRBV24-1 and TRBJ2-2; weak D call: TRBD1 (5 bases). Germline V gene data show CDR1 as KGHDR and CDR2 as SFDVKD. V gave up 2 bases and J gave up 1 base, with 7 bases separating them. This CDR3 region has 15 residues. CDR3 DNA sequence: TGTGCCACCAGTGATTCCCAGGGGAACACCGGGGAGCTGTTTTTT. It is translated as CATSDSQGNTGELFF.

The chain combines TRBV4-2 with TRBJ2-3; 8 bases agree with TRBD2. Germline lookup yields CDR1 LGHNA and CDR2 YNFKEQ. This CDR3 is 17 amino acids long. Germline trimming cut 2 bases from V and 5 bases from J; bases unmatched to any gene: 12. The CDR3: CASSQPGSGSTGDTQYF. The CDR3 nucleotides are TGTGCCAGCAGCCAACCGGGCAGCGGGAGCACGGGAGATACGCAGTATTTT.

This clonotype occurred once. The junction differs from germline at one of its ends, possibly a read error. The genes are TRBV6-5 and TRBJ2-6; D may be TRBD1 (5 bases). CDR1 is MNHEY and CDR2 is SVGAGI in the germline V gene. The CDR3 totals 16 residues. CDR3 in DNA: TGTGCCAGCCGGGCCCCAAGTACCTCTGGGGCCAACTTCCTGACTTTC. Translated, it gives CASRAPSTSGANFLTF.

V gene TRBV12-3 or TRBV12-4 combines with J gene TRBJ2-1, with TRBD2 matching 7 bases. The V and J ends lost 7 bases and 3 bases, in that order; junction bases with no gene match: 9. The CDR3 loop spans 15 amino acids. For the CDR3, the DNA is TGTGCCAGCACCCCCCTCCCGGGAGGCTACAATGAGCAGTTCTTC. Translated: CASTPLPGGYNEQFF.

This clonotype came up many times. The chain employs TRBV25-1 and TRBJ1-2; TRBD1 aligns across 9 bases. The ends lost 3 bases at V and 6 bases at J; junction bases unmatched: 14. The germline V gene has CDR1 MGHDK and CDR2 SYGVNS. This CDR3 is built from 17 residues. DNA for the CDR3: TGTGCCAGCAGTGACCCATACCCCCCGGGACAGGGAGATGGCTACACCTTC. Protein sequence: CASSDPYPPGQGDGYTF.

The V and J genes are TRBV6-2 or TRBV6-3 and TRBJ2-1; D may be TRBD2 (6 bases). The germline V and J ends were trimmed by 2 bases and 8 bases, with 13 bases remaining between them. Germline V CDR1 and CDR2: MNHEY, SVGEGT. The CDR3 is made up of 14 amino acids. CDR3 nucleotides: TGTGCCAGCAGTTACACTAGCAGGGCGGATGAGCAGTTCTTC. This translates into CASSYTSRADEQFF.

This sequence joins TRBV6-1 and TRBJ1-2; 10 bases line up with TRBD1. The CDR3 length is 14 residues. CDR1 and CDR2 from the germline V gene are MNHNS and SASEGT. Trimming cost V 7 bases and J 4 bases; bases outside gene matches: 6. CDR3 bases: TGTGCCAGCAACCGGGACAGGGGTACCTATGGCTACACCTTC. As protein: CASNRDRGTYGYTF.

In the case of this clonotype: A read error is possible here, since a much larger clone lies one base away. The chain carries TRBV20-1 and TRBJ2-3, with D perhaps matching TRBD2 (5 bases). The CDR3 sequence is 14 residues long. Per germline, CDR1 DFQATT and CDR2 SNEGSKA (reference sequence). CDR3 residues: CSAGPAELIDAQYF. The CDR3 region has the DNA TGCAGTGCCGGCCCAGCGGAGCTAATAGATGCGCAGTATTTT.

The V gene is TRBV3-1, the J gene TRBJ2-1; D is unresolved. With 7 bases removed from V and 9 bases from J, the gap between germline ends came to 34 bases. CDR3 length: 19 amino acids. The germline V gene has CDR1 LGHDT and CDR2 YNNKEL (reference sequence). CDR3 loop: CASKNGPLTPYNSMGEQFF. For the CDR3, the DNA is TGTGCCAGCAAGAATGGGCCGCTTACGCCTTACAATTCCATGGGTGAGCAGTTCTTC.

This clonotype was observed a handful of times. The chain carries TRBV20-1 and TRBJ2-1; the match to TRBD2 covers 8 bases. V lost 1 base and J lost 4; bases outside the gene matches: 15. Germline V lookup: CDR1 DFQATT, CDR2 SNEGSKA (reference sequence). The CDR3 runs 18 residues. The CDR3 DNA is TGCAGTGCTAGAGCTCGCCTTACGGGACTAGGGGGGTACAATGAGCAGTTCTTC. This encodes CSARARLTGLGGYNEQFF.

A remark on this clonotype: This may come from a read error, since a much larger clone is one base off. The chain couples TRBV27 to TRBJ2-7; perhaps TRBD2 as D (5 bases). The end of the DNA fits TRBJ2-1 better, so the J call may be wrong. Per the germline V gene, CDR1 is MNHEY and CDR2 is SMNVEV (reference sequence). The CDR3 sequence is 18 residues long. CDR3 sequence: CASSLAPPLAGVTYEQFF. CDR3 nucleotides: TGTGCCAGCAGTTTAGCCCCCCCTTTGGCGGGCGTGACCTACGAGCAGTTCTTC.

V is TRBV12-3 or TRBV12-4 and J is TRBJ1-4; D is perhaps TRBD1 (5 bases). V was shortened by 8 bases and J by 1 base, with 20 bases between the two germline ends. This CDR3 is 17 amino acids long. In nucleotides, the CDR3 is TGTGCCAGCTCAAAGTTTGGGGCTTCCGAAACTAATGAAAAACTGTTTTTT. Its protein product is CASSKFGASETNEKLFF.

The genes are TRBV20-1 and TRBJ2-1; 11 positions match TRBD2. CDR1 DFQATT and CDR2 SNEGSKA come from the germline V gene (reference sequence). The CDR3 totals 16 residues. J lost 2 bases, V lost 3 bases, and 6 bases had no gene match. The chain's CDR3 is CSASGTSGSAYNEQFF. DNA of the CDR3: TGCAGTGCTAGCGGGACTAGCGGATCCGCCTACAATGAGCAGTTCTTC.

At least ten counts were recorded for this clonotype. The chain is built from TRBV5-1 and TRBJ2-1; no reliable D call. Germline V lookup: CDR1 SGHRS, CDR2 YFSETQ. The CDR3 contains 16 residues. V was cut by 0 bases and J by 6 bases, with 16 bases left in between. The CDR3 is CASSLVAWQNRNEQFF. The CDR3 DNA reads TGCGCCAGCAGCTTGGTGGCCTGGCAAAACCGCAATGAGCAGTTCTTC.

This clonotype was recorded a few times. The J gene is TRBJ1-2, the V gene TRBV6-5, with D possibly being TRBD1 (6 bases). V shed 0 bases and J shed 6 bases, with 17 bases lying between them. From germline, CDR1 is MNHEY and CDR2 SVGAGI. The CDR3 length is 16 residues. For the CDR3, the DNA is TGTGCCAGCAGTTACTCGAACTTCGGGACAAAGAATGGCTACACCTTC. Amino acids: CASSYSNFGTKNGYTF.

The sample holds a few counts of this clonotype. The V gene is TRBV9, the J gene TRBJ1-3; tentatively, D is TRBD1 (6 bases). CDR1 is SGDLS and CDR2 is YYNGEE in the germline V gene. This CDR3 region has 14 residues. V lost 2 bases and J lost 1, with 7 bases in between. This chain's CDR3 is CASSVGQSGNTIYF. The DNA for the CDR3 is TGTGCCAGCAGCGTTGGACAGTCTGGAAACACCATATATTTT. Full variable domain (rest looked up from reference TRBV9 and TRBJ1-3): DSGVTQTPKHLITATGQRVTLRCSPRSGDLSVYWYQQSLDQGLQFLIQYYNGEERAKGNILERFSAQQFPDLHSELNLSSLELGDSALYFCASSVGQSGNTIYFGEGSWLTVV.

This clonotype came up many times. The chain combines TRBV6-2 or TRBV6-3 with TRBJ1-5, with a possible D match to TRBD1 (5 bases). The CDR3 totals 15 residues. CDR1 MNHEY and CDR2 SVGEGT come from the germline V gene. V was shortened by 7 bases and J by 1 base, with 14 bases between the two germline ends. This CDR3 is CASIVGDDSNQPQHF. The DNA of the CDR3 is TGTGCCAGCATAGTAGGGGACGACAGCAATCAGCCCCAGCATTTT.

The chain combines TRBV5-1 with TRBJ2-3, with D perhaps matching TRBD1 (5 bases). From germline, CDR1 is SGHRS and CDR2 YFSETQ. Trimming shortened V by 0 bases and J by 5 bases, and 13 bases separated the two germline ends. The CDR3 totals 15 residues. CDR3 residues: CASSLDRSRVDTQYF. The CDR3 nucleotides read TGCGCCAGCAGCTTGGACAGGTCCCGGGTAGATACGCAGTATTTT.

This clonotype has at least ten counts. The rearrangement links TRBV7-2 to TRBJ2-5; 7 nucleotides match TRBD1. Per the germline V gene, CDR1 is SGHTA and CDR2 is FQGNSA. Losses at the gene ends were 4 bases for V and 4 bases for J; bases not matched to a gene: 6. There are 14 residues in the CDR3. CDR3 region: CASSSGPGGETQYF. DNA for the CDR3: TGTGCCAGCAGCTCGGGACCAGGGGGAGAGACCCAGTACTTC.

This clonotype has at least ten counts. The rearrangement links TRBV28 to TRBJ2-7; D gene unclear. Per the germline V gene, CDR1 is MDHEN and CDR2 is SYDVKM. V lost 8 bases, J lost 5 bases, and 7 bases lay in between. This CDR3 has 10 amino acids. The CDR3 region is CASARHEQYF. CDR3 coding DNA: TGTGCCAGCGCCCGCCACGAGCAGTACTTC.

This clonotype was recorded at least ten times. This chain connects TRBV15 to TRBJ2-7; D uncertain. Per the germline V gene, CDR1 is LNHNV and CDR2 is YYDKDF (reference sequence). This CDR3 is 12 amino acids long. With 0 bases removed from V and 2 bases from J, the gap between germline ends came to 2 bases. CDR3 sequence: CATSRDAYEQYF. The CDR3 DNA sequence: TGTGCCACCAGCAGAGATGCCTACGAGCAGTACTTC.

V gene TRBV5-5 combines with J gene TRBJ1-4; 10 bases align to TRBD1. V lost 6 bases, J lost 10 bases, and 3 bases stayed unmatched. This CDR3 has 12 residues. Germline V gene lookup returns CDR1 SGHKS and CDR2 YYEKEE (reference sequence). The CDR3 DNA is TGTGCCAGCATGGGGGACAGGGGAAAACTGTTTTTT. Protein sequence: CASMGDRGKLFF.

This clonotype was recorded a few times. At one boundary the junction diverges from the germline segment, which might be a read error. CDR3 amino acids: CAGSHIYRQGNSPLHF. For the CDR3, the DNA is TGTGCCGGCAGCCACATTTACAGACAGGGTAATTCACCCCTCCACTTT. V is TRBV11-2 and J is TRBJ1-6, with TRBD1 matching over 7 bases. Germline V lookup: CDR1 SGHAT, CDR2 FQNNGV. This CDR3 is 16 amino acids long.

As for this clonotype: A much larger clone lies a single base off, so this may be a read error. The rearrangement links TRBV9 to TRBJ2-1; TRBD2 is a possible D gene (9 bases). This CDR3 region has 15 residues. CDR1 SGDLS and CDR2 YYNGEE come from the germline V gene. Trimming removed 6 bases from V and 5 bases from J, with 18 bases in between. DNA of the CDR3: TGTGCCAGCATTTCTAGCGGGACAGGCAACAATGAGCAGTTCTTC. Translated: CASISSGTGNNEQFF.

This clonotype was counted at least ten times. V gene TRBV28 combines with J gene TRBJ1-2, with D unresolved. CDR1 and CDR2 from the germline V gene are MDHEN and SYDVKM. The CDR3 spans 17 residues. V gave up 6 bases and J gave up 5 bases, with 25 bases separating them. CDR3 sequence: CASSPMTFRTVRYGYTF. CDR3 DNA: TGTGCCAGCAGCCCAATGACCTTCAGGACGGTGCGTTATGGCTACACCTTC.

This clonotype occurred many times. The chain joins TRBV28 to TRBJ2-7; 13 bases line up with TRBD2. Trimming cost V 6 bases and J 2 bases; bases outside gene matches: 10. The CDR3 has 17 residues. Germline V gives CDR1 MDHEN, CDR2 SYDVKM. CDR3 amino acids: CASRPTPGLAGAYEQYF. The CDR3 DNA is TGTGCCAGCAGACCCACCCCAGGACTAGCGGGAGCCTACGAGCAGTACTTC.

This rearrangement joins TRBV3-1 to TRBJ2-7, with 8 bases lining up with TRBD2. J lost 6 bases, V lost 0 bases, and 4 bases had no gene match. Germline lookup yields CDR1 LGHDT and CDR2 YNNKEL (reference sequence). The CDR3 extends over 14 amino acids. The CDR3 here is CASSQEFGGGEQYF. The CDR3 DNA is TGTGCCAGCAGCCAAGAATTCGGGGGGGGCGAGCAGTACTTC.

The J gene is TRBJ2-1, the V gene TRBV19; TRBD1 might be the D (5 bases). The CDR3 totals 15 residues. Germline CDR1 and CDR2: LNHDA and SQIVND (reference sequence). Trimming took off 3 bases at V and 0 bases at J, with 9 bases between the two ends. The CDR3 protein is CASSMGQRSYNEQFF. CDR3 in DNA: TGTGCCAGTAGTATGGGGCAGCGCTCCTACAATGAGCAGTTCTTC.

At least ten counts were recorded for this clonotype. V is TRBV28 and J is TRBJ1-2; D remains unclear. CDR3 length: 12 amino acids. The V and J ends lost 5 bases and 8 bases respectively, with 12 bases between them. CDR1 is MDHEN and CDR2 is SYDVKM in the germline V gene. The CDR3 reads CASSKGPVGYTF. The CDR3 nucleotides are TGTGCCAGCAGTAAAGGTCCTGTCGGCTACACCTTC.